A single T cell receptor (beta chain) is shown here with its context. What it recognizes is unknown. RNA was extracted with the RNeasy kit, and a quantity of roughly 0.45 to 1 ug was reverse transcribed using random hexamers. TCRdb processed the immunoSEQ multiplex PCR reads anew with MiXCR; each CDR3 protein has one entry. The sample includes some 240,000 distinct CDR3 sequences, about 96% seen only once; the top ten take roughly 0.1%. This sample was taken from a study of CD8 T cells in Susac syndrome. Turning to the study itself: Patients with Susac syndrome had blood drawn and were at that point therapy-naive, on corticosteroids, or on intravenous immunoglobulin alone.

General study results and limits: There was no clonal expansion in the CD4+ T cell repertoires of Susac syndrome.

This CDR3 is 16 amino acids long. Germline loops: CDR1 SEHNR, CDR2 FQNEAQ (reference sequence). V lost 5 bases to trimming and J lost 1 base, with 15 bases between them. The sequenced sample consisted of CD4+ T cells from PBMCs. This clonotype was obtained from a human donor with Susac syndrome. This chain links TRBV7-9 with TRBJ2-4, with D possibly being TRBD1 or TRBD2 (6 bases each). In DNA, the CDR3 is TGTGCCAGCAGCCCCGGGGGACATTTGGCCAAAAACATTCAGTACTTC. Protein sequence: CASSPGGHLAKNIQYF. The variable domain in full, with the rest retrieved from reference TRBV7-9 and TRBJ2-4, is DTGVSQNPRHKITKRGQNVTFRCDPISEHNRLYWYRQTLGQGPEFLTYFQNEAQLEKSRLLSDRFSAERPKGSFSTLEIQRTEQGDSAMYLCASSPGGHLAKNIQYFGAGTRLSVL.